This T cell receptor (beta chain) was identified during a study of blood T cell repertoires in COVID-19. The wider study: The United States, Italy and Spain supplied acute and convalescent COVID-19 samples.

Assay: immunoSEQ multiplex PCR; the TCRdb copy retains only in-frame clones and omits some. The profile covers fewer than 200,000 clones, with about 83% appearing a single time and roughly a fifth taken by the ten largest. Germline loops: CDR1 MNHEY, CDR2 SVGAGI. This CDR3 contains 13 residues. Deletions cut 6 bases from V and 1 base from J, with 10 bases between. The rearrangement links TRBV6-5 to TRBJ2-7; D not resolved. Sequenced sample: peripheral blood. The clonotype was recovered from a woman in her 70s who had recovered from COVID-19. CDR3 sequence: CASSPGFSYEQYF. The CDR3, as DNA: TGTGCCAGCAGCCCCGGGTTTTCCTACGAGCAGTACTTC.